Below are 17 T cell receptor beta chains sequenced from a single sample in a study of blood T cell repertoires in COVID-19. Data came from immunoSEQ multiplex PCR; TCRdb stores just in-frame clones and leaves some out. The sample carries fewer than 300,000 clones, about 89% recorded once. The specimen was peripheral blood. Source of these receptors: a young woman with COVID-19, enrolled during active disease.

J is TRBJ2-7 and V is TRBV2, with 10 bases fitting TRBD1. The CDR3 is made up of 12 amino acids. V shed 7 bases and J 10 bases; nucleotides not matched to a gene: 7. Germline CDR1 and CDR2: SNHLY and FYNNEI. This CDR3 reads CASTWDRGIQYF. Here the CDR3 DNA reads TGTGCCAGCACTTGGGACAGGGGAATTCAGTACTTC.

V gene TRBV6-5 combines with J gene TRBJ1-2; TRBD1 aligns across 7 bases. With 7 bases clipped from V and 6 bases from J, the junction kept 8 bases outside the gene matches. This CDR3 contains 13 residues. Germline V gene lookup returns CDR1 MNHEY and CDR2 SVGAGI. The CDR3 loop reads CASTWGQRDGYTF. The CDR3 DNA sequence: TGTGCCAGCACCTGGGGACAGCGGGATGGCTACACCTTC.

The V and J genes are TRBV19 and TRBJ1-2; a weak D match, TRBD1 (6 bases). In germline, CDR1 is LNHDA, CDR2 SQIVND (reference sequence). This CDR3 spans 13 amino acids. V shed 5 bases and J shed 5 bases, with 12 bases lying between them. The CDR3, as DNA: TGTGCCAGTAGTCAAGGGACACCATATGGCTACACCTTC. Protein: CASSQGTPYGYTF.

This sequence joins TRBV13 and TRBJ2-5, with 9 bases fitting TRBD2. This CDR3 has 16 residues. Germline V gene sequence: CDR1 PRHDT, CDR2 FYEKMQ (reference sequence). The ends lost 0 bases at V and 4 bases at J; junction bases unmatched: 6. CDR3 in amino acids: CASSLGGLAMSETQYF. The CDR3 DNA reads TGTGCCAGCAGCTTAGGTGGACTAGCGATGTCAGAGACCCAGTACTTC.

This chain uses TRBV16 with TRBJ1-5; the match to TRBD1 covers 8 bases. The V segment lost 3 bases and the J segment 6 bases; nucleotides outside the gene matches: 1. Germline V gene sequence: CDR1 KGHSY, CDR2 FQNENV. The CDR3 is 13 residues long. The chain's CDR3 is CASSQQGAQPQHF. CDR3 coding DNA: TGTGCCAGCAGCCAGCAGGGGGCTCAGCCCCAGCATTTT.

The V call is TRBV4-1, the J call TRBJ2-4; D unclear. This CDR3 region has 16 residues. V shed 0 bases and J shed 0 bases, with 9 bases lying between them. CDR1 MGHRA and CDR2 YSYEKL come from the germline V gene. CDR3 loop: CASSQEFSRAKNIQYF. In DNA, the CDR3 is TGCGCCAGCAGCCAAGAATTTAGTAGAGCCAAAAACATTCAGTACTTC.

The chain is built from TRBV5-4 and TRBJ2-5, with 7 bases that match TRBD1. The CDR3 sequence is 14 residues long. Germline CDR1 SGHNT, CDR2 YYREEE (reference sequence). The V segment lost 1 base and the J segment 3 bases; nucleotides outside the gene matches: 3. CDR3 coding DNA: TGTGCCAGCAGCTTGAAGGGGACAGAAGAGACCCAGTACTTC. Translating gives CASSLKGTEETQYF.

CDR3 in amino acids: CASSIDRDQPQHF. DNA of the CDR3: TGTGCCAGTAGTATAGATCGAGATCAGCCCCAGCATTTT. This chain joins TRBV19 and TRBJ1-5; D is unresolved. Germline values: CDR1 LNHDA, CDR2 SQIVND (reference sequence). Trimming removed 0 bases at V and 5 bases at J, with 5 bases between. There are 13 residues in the CDR3.

This sequence joins TRBV27 and TRBJ1-1; TRBD1 is a possible D gene (6 bases). Trimming stripped 1 base from V and 2 bases from J, with 17 bases between. The germline CDR1 and CDR2 sequences are MNHEY and SMNVEV (reference sequence). This CDR3 region has 17 residues. This CDR3 is CASSLWGRGVSNTEAFF. CDR3 DNA sequence: TGTGCCAGCAGTTTATGGGGGCGGGGGGTGTCCAACACTGAAGCTTTCTTT.

The chain couples TRBV7-9 to TRBJ2-5, with 10 bases that match TRBD1. V gave up 1 base and J gave up 4 bases; unmatched junction bases: 3. The CDR3 contains 15 residues. Germline values: CDR1 SEHNR, CDR2 FQNEAQ (reference sequence). The CDR3 reads CASSLGQGAAETQYF. The DNA of the CDR3 is TGTGCCAGCAGCTTAGGACAGGGGGCGGCAGAGACCCAGTACTTC. The full variable domain, its missing parts supplied by reference TRBV7-9 and TRBJ2-5, is DTGVSQNPRHKITKRGQNVTFRCDPISEHNRLYWYRQTLGQGPEFLTYFQNEAQLEKSRLLSDRFSAERPKGSFSTLEIQRTEQGDSAMYLCASSLGQGAAETQYFGPGTRLLVL.

This clone was observed once. The rearrangement joins TRBV2 to TRBJ2-6; 9 nucleotides line up with TRBD1. Germline V CDR1 and CDR2: SNHLY, FYNNEI. With 5 bases clipped from V and 2 bases from J, the junction kept 10 bases outside the gene matches. The CDR3 totals 18 residues. The CDR3 DNA reads TGTGCCAGCAGTCCAGGGACAGGGCGAATAACTGGGGCCAACGTCCTGACTTTC. It encodes CASSPGTGRITGANVLTF.

This clone has only a few counts. CDR3 DNA sequence: TGTGCCAGCAGTTATAGCGGTACAGTGGTGGGGACGCAGTATTTT. Translation gives CASSYSGTVVGTQYF. The gene calls are TRBV28 and TRBJ2-3; a possible D gene is TRBD2 (6 bases). Germline CDR1 and CDR2: MDHEN and SYDVKM. The CDR3 is made up of 15 amino acids. Between the trimmed V and J ends, which lost 4 bases and 9 bases, there was a span of 20 bases.

A few counts support this clone. Other DNA sequences in the same sample also yield this CDR3. This chain connects TRBV5-4 to TRBJ2-3; no clear D. CDR3 length: 13 residues. V was pared by 5 bases and J by 0 bases, with 7 bases between. Germline-derived CDR1 and CDR2 are SGHNT and YYREEE (reference sequence). CDR3 in amino acids: CASSPTSTDTQYF. In DNA form, the CDR3 reads TGTGCCAGCAGTCCTACTAGCACAGATACGCAGTATTTT.

This clone was seen more than once but under ten times. The chain links TRBV7-2 to TRBJ1-1, with D perhaps TRBD1 (6 bases). The CDR3 sequence is 16 residues long. V lost 1 base, J lost 10 bases, and 22 bases lay in between. Germline-derived CDR1 and CDR2 are SGHTA and FQGNSA. CDR3 DNA: TGTGCCAGCAGCTTAGGTCGGGCACAGGGCCCTTCAGGAGCTTTCTTT. This codes for CASSLGRAQGPSGAFF.

This chain connects TRBV30 to TRBJ2-3; weak D call: TRBD2 (6 bases). This CDR3 has 15 amino acids. V shed 3 bases and J shed 4 bases, with 17 bases lying between them. Germline CDR1 GTSNPN, CDR2 SVGIG (reference sequence). The CDR3 DNA sequence: TGTGCCTGGAGGGAGGGTCTGGAGGGCCCAGATACGCAGTATTTT. Translation gives CAWREGLEGPDTQYF.

The V and J genes are TRBV7-2 and TRBJ2-1, with 9 nucleotides matching TRBD2. The CDR3 runs 15 residues. Unmatched junction bases numbered 11, after V lost 4 bases and J lost 10 bases. Germline CDR1 and CDR2: SGHTA and FQGNSA. CDR3 amino acids: CASSSLLAGTVEQFF. Here the CDR3 DNA reads TGTGCCAGCAGCTCCCTACTAGCGGGTACTGTCGAGCAGTTCTTC.

V is TRBV5-1 and J is TRBJ2-3, with D possibly matching TRBD1 (6 bases). CDR1 is SGHRS, CDR2 YFSETQ, per germline. Trimming shortened V by 7 bases and J by 5 bases, and 17 bases separated the two germline ends. The CDR3 loop spans 14 amino acids. The CDR3 protein is CASGPRNREDTQYF. CDR3 coding DNA: TGCGCCAGCGGCCCCCGGAACAGGGAAGATACGCAGTATTTT.